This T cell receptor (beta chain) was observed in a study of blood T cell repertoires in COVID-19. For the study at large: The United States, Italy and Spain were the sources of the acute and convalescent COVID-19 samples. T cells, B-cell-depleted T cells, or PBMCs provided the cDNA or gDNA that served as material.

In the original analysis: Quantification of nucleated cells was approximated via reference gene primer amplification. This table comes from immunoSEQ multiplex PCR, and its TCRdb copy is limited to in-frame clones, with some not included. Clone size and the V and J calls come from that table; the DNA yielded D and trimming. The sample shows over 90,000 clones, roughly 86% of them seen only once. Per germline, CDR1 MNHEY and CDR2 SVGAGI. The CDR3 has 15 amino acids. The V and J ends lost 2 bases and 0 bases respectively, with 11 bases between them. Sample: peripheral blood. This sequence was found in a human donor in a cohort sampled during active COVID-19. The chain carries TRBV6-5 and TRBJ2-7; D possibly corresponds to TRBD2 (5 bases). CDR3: CASSYTRGSSYEQYF. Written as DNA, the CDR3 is TGTGCCAGCAGTTACACCCGAGGGTCCTCCTACGAGCAGTACTTC.